These 2 T cell receptor beta chains were sequenced from one sample in a study of blood T cell repertoires in COVID-19. TCRdb's copy holds only in-frame clones and misses some; the assay was immunoSEQ multiplex PCR. The sample shows fewer than 120,000 clones, 80% to 90% of them seen only once. The sequenced sample consisted of peripheral blood. The receptors originated from a woman aged 55-70 years with acute or convalescent COVID-19.

The table lists this clone with many counts. The chain's CDR3 is CASSSPTLAVNEQFF. Written as DNA, the CDR3 is TGTGCCAGCAGTTCCCCAACCCTGGCTGTCAATGAGCAGTTCTTC. This chain connects TRBV28 to TRBJ2-1, with D hard to call. The CDR3 runs to 15 residues. Trimming left V 4 bases short and J 6 bases short, with 16 bases between. Germline lookup yields CDR1 MDHEN and CDR2 SYDVKM.

The chain links TRBV18 to TRBJ2-7, with D possibly TRBD1 on 5 matching bases. The V and J ends lost 4 bases and 2 bases respectively, with 12 bases between them. Germline V gives CDR1 KGHSH, CDR2 LQKENI. CDR3 length: 14 amino acids. The CDR3 nucleotides read TGTGCCAGCTCACACCCGCGGACACCCTACGAGCAGTACTTC. Protein product: CASSHPRTPYEQYF.